This TCR beta chain was documented in a study of human T cells and chemical hapten exposure. Study observations and caveats: With regard to DPC sensitization, TCRs above 1 in 1000 frequency did not change. Expanded TCRs formed significantly more large CDR3 similarity clusters than controls.

From the RACE reads, TCRdb called clonotypes with MiXCR, one entry per CDR3 protein. This table has around 300,000 distinct CDR3 sequences, approximately 6.3% appearing once. Noted time point: patch test 1, 2 weeks after DPC sensitization. The treatment here: therapeutic diphenylcyclopropenone sensitization with weekly scalp DPC. Samples of blood were obtained prior to the application of each patch test. The CDR3 sequence is 15 residues long. With 1 base removed from V and 2 bases from J, the gap between germline ends came to 9 bases. CDR1 and CDR2 (germline): SGHVS, FNYEAQ. Only a few counts were recorded for this clonotype. Its specificity is unknown.

Sequencing used whole blood, obtained in connection with sensitization to the hapten diphenylcyclopropenone (DPC). J is TRBJ1-5 and V is TRBV7-6, with no clear D. The clonotype comes from a woman aged 18 to 35 with alopecia areata. Some clones in this sample may be carry-over from other donors' samples. The CDR3: CASSLGRGGNQPQHF. The CDR3 DNA reads TGTGCCAGCAGCTTAGGACGGGGAGGCAATCAGCCCCAGCATTTT.